A single sample is the source of the 10 T cell receptor beta chains below, sequenced in a study of T cell repertoires in cytomegalovirus infection. TCRdb independently ran MiXCR on the reads; one entry per CDR3 protein. The sample lists 370,000 or so distinct CDR3 sequences, roughly 36% occurring once. The antigens of these receptors remain unknown. The sample in question was cultured PBMCs, obtained from culture after CMV antigen stimulation. The receptors were sampled from a human donor in good health (CMV status not recorded). Some clones in this sample may be carry-over from other donors' samples.

The J gene is TRBJ2-7, the V gene TRBV3-1; 9 nucleotides line up with TRBD2. J lost 4 bases, V lost 4 bases, and 11 bases had no gene match. The CDR3 consists of 16 residues. Germline CDR1 and CDR2: LGHDT and YNNKEL (reference sequence). The CDR3 spells CASSPLRAGGSYEQYF. The CDR3 DNA reads TGTGCCAGCAGCCCTTTGCGAGCGGGAGGTTCTTACGAGCAGTACTTC.

The V call is TRBV27, the J call TRBJ2-7; TRBD2 agrees at 7 bases. V lost 8 bases to trimming and J lost 1 base; unmatched junction nucleotides: 8. Germline V gives CDR1 MNHEY, CDR2 SMNVEV (reference sequence). The CDR3 totals 14 residues. CDR3 sequence: CASGDEGGSYEQYF. CDR3 nucleotide sequence: TGTGCCAGCGGGGATGAGGGAGGGTCCTACGAGCAGTACTTC.

This clonotype was detected once. In DNA form, the CDR3 reads TGTGCCAGCAGTCCACTGGCAGGAGTCGACTATGGCTACACCTTC. The encoded protein is CASSPLAGVDYGYTF. This chain connects TRBV27 to TRBJ1-2; no firm D call. V gave up 5 bases and J gave up 3 bases, with 16 bases separating them. CDR3 length: 15 amino acids. CDR1 and CDR2 (germline): MNHEY, SMNVEV (reference sequence).

The gene calls are TRBV29-1 and TRBJ2-1; D not resolved. The CDR3 totals 13 residues. Germline assignment: CDR1 SQVTM and CDR2 ANQGSEA. Trimming left V 5 bases short and J 0 bases short, with 8 bases between. CDR3 in amino acids: CSVLGGSYNEQFF. CDR3 bases: TGCAGCGTTCTAGGCGGCTCCTACAATGAGCAGTTCTTC.

This clonotype is a singleton in its sample. The chain carries TRBV3-1 and TRBJ2-3; unclear D gene. Germline CDR1 and CDR2: LGHDT and YNNKEL (reference sequence). Between the trimmed V and J ends, which lost 1 base and 5 bases, there was a span of 25 bases. The CDR3 runs 19 residues. CDR3 DNA: TGTGCCAGCAGCCAAGCTTCAATCGGGTCTACCGCGAGAGGAGATACGCAGTATTTT. This gives the protein CASSQASIGSTARGDTQYF.

At least ten counts were recorded for this clonotype. The chain joins TRBV28 to TRBJ1-2, with D possibly being TRBD1 (5 bases). This CDR3 has 15 residues. V dropped 6 bases and J dropped 4 bases, with 18 bases sitting between them. Germline CDR1 MDHEN, CDR2 SYDVKM. CDR3 in amino acids: CASSRRGGSSYGYTF. In DNA, the CDR3 is TGTGCCAGCAGCCGGCGGGGCGGATCTAGCTATGGCTACACCTTC.

This clonotype has more than one count but fewer than ten. This chain connects TRBV7-2 to TRBJ1-2; no clear D. V shed 5 bases and J shed 1 base, with 11 bases lying between them. CDR3 length: 14 residues. The germline CDR1 and CDR2 sequences are SGHTA and FQGNSA. Here the CDR3 reads CASSLGFDNYGYTF. CDR3 nucleotides: TGTGCCAGCAGCCTGGGATTCGATAACTATGGCTACACCTTC.

This chain links TRBV6-2 or TRBV6-3 with TRBJ1-2; tentatively, D is TRBD1 (5 bases). The V end lost 6 bases, the J end lost 9 bases, and 20 bases lay between the germline ends. CDR3 size: 14 residues. Per germline, CDR1 MNHEY and CDR2 SVGEGT. The CDR3 bases are TGTGCCAGCAGCCCTAACATCCGGGACGGCAGCTACACCTTC. This translates into CASSPNIRDGSYTF.

This chain uses TRBV19 with TRBJ2-1, with D maybe TRBD2 (5 bases). The V and J ends lost 8 bases and 7 bases respectively, with 15 bases between them. Per the germline V gene, CDR1 is LNHDA and CDR2 is SQIVND (reference sequence). The CDR3 is 13 amino acids. Here the CDR3 reads CASSWSWENEQFF. CDR3 DNA: TGTGCCAGTTCCTGGAGTTGGGAGAATGAGCAGTTCTTC.

This sequence joins TRBV7-2 and TRBJ1-5; unclear D gene. The CDR3 runs 13 residues. The V end lost 8 bases, the J end lost 9 bases, and 17 bases lay between the germline ends. CDR1 and CDR2 from the germline V gene are SGHTA and FQGNSA. CDR3 DNA sequence: TGTGCCAGCGGCCAGCCACAAGAGTGGCCCCAGCATTTT. This codes for CASGQPQEWPQHF.